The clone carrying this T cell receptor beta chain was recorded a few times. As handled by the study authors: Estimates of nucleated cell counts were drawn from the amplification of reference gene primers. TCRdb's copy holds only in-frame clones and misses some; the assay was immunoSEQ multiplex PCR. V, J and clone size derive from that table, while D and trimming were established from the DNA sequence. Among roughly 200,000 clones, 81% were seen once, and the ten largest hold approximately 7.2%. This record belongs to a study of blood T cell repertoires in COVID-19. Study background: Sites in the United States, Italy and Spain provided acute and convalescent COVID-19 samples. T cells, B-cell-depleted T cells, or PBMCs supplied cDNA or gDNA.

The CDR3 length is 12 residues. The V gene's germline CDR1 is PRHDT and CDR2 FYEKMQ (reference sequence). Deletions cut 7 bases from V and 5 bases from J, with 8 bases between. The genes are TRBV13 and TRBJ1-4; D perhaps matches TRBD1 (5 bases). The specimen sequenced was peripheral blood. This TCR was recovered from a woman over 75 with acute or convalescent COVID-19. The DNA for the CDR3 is TGTGCCAGCAACCGGGGGAATGAAAAACTGTTTTTT. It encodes CASNRGNEKLFF.